These 13 T cell receptor beta chains originate from one sample sequenced in a study of T-cell reconstitution after alpha-beta-depleted transplantation in children. Preparation of the TCRbeta library involved a method that used unique molecular identifiers. TCRdb ran MiXCR on the PCR reads and lists one entry per CDR3 protein. The sample holds hundreds of thousands of distinct CDR3 sequences, over 10% seen once. The sample here was PBMCs, taken before TCRalphabeta/CD19-depleted stem cell transplant. Every receptor here comes from a girl aged 2-15 years with congenital amegakaryocytic thrombocytopenia, due to receive a stem cell transplant.

A remark on this clonotype: A read error may explain this, as a much larger clone is one base away. Since the CDR3 does not end with the conserved phenylalanine or tryptophan, this likely comes from a read error. The rearrangement links TRBV20-1 to TRBJ2-7, with D maybe TRBD2 (5 bases). CDR1 is DFQATT, CDR2 SNEGSKA, per germline (reference sequence). V was clipped by 6 bases and J by 6 bases, with 9 bases between them. The CDR3 consists of 10 residues. CDR3 region: CSAGDPEQYI. The CDR3 region has the DNA TGCAGTGCCGGGGATCCCGAGCAGTACATC.

This chain joins TRBV9 and TRBJ1-2, with D unclear. Germline V CDR1 and CDR2: SGDLS, YYNGEE. With 1 base removed from V and 2 bases from J, the gap between germline ends came to 12 bases. There are 15 residues in the CDR3. CDR3 DNA sequence: TGTGCCAGCAGCGTATCGGGGTCGGGAAACTATGGCTACACCTTC. This gives the protein CASSVSGSGNYGYTF.

The chain combines TRBV29-1 with TRBJ1-2; TRBD1 might be the D (5 bases). From germline, CDR1 is SQVTM and CDR2 ANQGSEA. This CDR3 has 12 amino acids. With 7 bases removed from V and 9 bases from J, the gap between germline ends came to 18 bases. Here the CDR3 DNA reads TGCAGCGCGGGACTGATGGGTTATCGCTACACCTTC. Protein: CSAGLMGYRYTF.

CDR3 loop: CASSYTLGIEQFF. CDR3 in DNA: TGTGCCAGCAGCTACACCCTAGGCATTGAGCAGTTCTTC. The rearrangement uses TRBV7-2 and TRBJ2-1; D gene uncertain. The V and J ends lost 4 bases and 9 bases respectively, with 13 bases between them. This CDR3 has 13 amino acids. The germline V gene encodes CDR1 SGHTA and CDR2 FQGNSA.

The chain recombines TRBV30 with TRBJ1-5; D might be TRBD1 (5 bases). The CDR3 sequence is 13 residues long. V was cut by 4 bases and J by 6 bases, with 13 bases left in between. Germline CDR1 GTSNPN, CDR2 SVGIG (reference sequence). CDR3 sequence (DNA): TGTGCCTGGACAGGGTCAGAGGCTCAGCCCCAGCATTTT. This translates into CAWTGSEAQPQHF.

J is TRBJ2-4 and V is TRBV19, with unresolved D. There are 18 residues in the CDR3. Per the germline V gene, CDR1 is LNHDA and CDR2 is SQIVND (reference sequence). The V end lost 2 bases, the J end lost 3 bases, and 20 bases lay between the germline ends. CDR3 DNA sequence: TGTGCCAGTAGTATAACTCCTCAGGCTGGCAGGAGCAAAAACATTCAGTACTTC. Translating gives CASSITPQAGRSKNIQYF.

The chain links TRBV4-1 to TRBJ2-5; 14 bases align to TRBD2. The CDR3 loop spans 18 amino acids. CDR1 MGHRA and CDR2 YSYEKL come from the germline V gene. V lost 1 base to trimming and J lost 1 base; unmatched junction nucleotides: 5. The chain's CDR3 is CASSQGGLAGGFQETQYF. The CDR3 DNA follows: TGCGCCAGCAGCCAAGGCGGACTAGCGGGGGGCTTCCAAGAGACCCAGTACTTC.

In this sample, this clonotype turned up many times. The chain joins TRBV5-4 to TRBJ2-5, with unresolved D. Germline loops: CDR1 SGHNT, CDR2 YYREEE (reference sequence). Trimming shortened V by 1 base and J by 4 bases, and 8 bases separated the two germline ends. The CDR3 extends over 13 amino acids. CDR3 nucleotides: TGTGCCAGCAGCTTGTTCGGTCCAGAGACCCAGTACTTC. This translates into CASSLFGPETQYF.

This clonotype turned up a few times. The gene calls are TRBV15 and TRBJ2-3, with no clear D. Per germline, CDR1 LNHNV and CDR2 YYDKDF (reference sequence). Trimming shortened V by 4 bases and J by 1 base, and 12 bases separated the two germline ends. This CDR3 spans 15 amino acids. The CDR3 bases are TGTGCCACCAGCAATGGTCCGCTGCGCACAGATACGCAGTATTTT. It specifies CATSNGPLRTDTQYF.

The CDR3 sequence is CSVAPTGWGFEQFF. CDR3 nucleotides: TGCAGCGTTGCGCCGACAGGGTGGGGGTTTGAGCAGTTCTTC. The V and J genes are TRBV29-1 and TRBJ2-1; 7 bases match TRBD1. The CDR3 sequence is 14 residues long. Germline V gene sequence: CDR1 SQVTM, CDR2 ANQGSEA. J lost 9 bases, V lost 4 bases, and 12 bases had no gene match.

On this clonotype itself: This may arise from a read error, as a much more abundant clone is one base away. The chain joins TRBV20-1 to TRBJ2-3; tentative D call: TRBD2 (7 bases). Germline assignment: CDR1 DFQATT and CDR2 SNEGSKA (reference sequence). Trimming took off 7 bases at V and 2 bases at J, with 22 bases between the two ends. The CDR3 is 16 residues long. CDR3: CSGQAGQDIFTDTQYF. CDR3 bases: TGCAGTGGGCAAGCGGGACAAGATATTTTCACAGATACGCAGTATTTT.

This clonotype was picked up many times. The chain links TRBV12-3 or TRBV12-4 to TRBJ1-2, with D unclear. The CDR3 has 13 amino acids. With 5 bases removed from V and 1 base from J, the gap between germline ends came to 8 bases. The DNA for the CDR3 is TGTGCCAGCAGTCCTGTTAATAACTATGGCTACACCTTC. Its protein is CASSPVNNYGYTF.

J is TRBJ2-7 and V is TRBV27, with D possibly TRBD2 on 6 matching bases. The ends were cut back, 4 bases at V and 0 bases at J, with 10 bases in the middle. The CDR3 is 14 amino acids. CDR1 and CDR2 (germline): MNHEY, SMNVEV (reference sequence). The CDR3: CASSYAGPSYEQYF. Written as DNA, the CDR3 is TGTGCCAGCAGTTACGCGGGGCCCTCCTACGAGCAGTACTTC.